The present T cell receptor beta chain was sequenced within a study of T cells in Graves' hyperthyroidism and ophthalmopathy. General study points: Blood also contained most expanded thyroid clonotypes above 0.001. The model forecast ophthalmopathy, anticipating it by a median about 7 months before onset.

The investigators amplified TCR beta CDR3 regions from RNA transcripts. The primer set for the first-round RT-PCR of the TCR CDR3 was HTBI. MiXCR, run by TCRdb on the multiplex PCR reads, gives a single entry per CDR3 protein. The table has around 340,000 distinct CDR3 sequences, approximately 15% seen once. Regarding this clonotype: The antigen is not known.

The origin of this receptor is a woman in her twenties or thirties with Graves' hyperthyroidism. Specimen: blood.

This CDR3 is CASSQRNEAFF. As DNA, the CDR3 is TGTGCCAGCAGCCAACGGAACGAAGCTTTCTTT. The rearrangement uses TRBV3-1 and TRBJ1-1; D gene ambiguous. CDR1 is LGHDT, CDR2 YNNKEL, per germline (reference sequence). Trimming pared 2 bases from V and 8 bases from J, leaving 6 bases between. This CDR3 has 11 residues.